This entry concerns a single T cell receptor beta chain. These data originate in a study of shared clonotypes between healthy human individuals. The naive CD8 subset, CD45RO-negative cells positively selected for CCR7, excluded terminally differentiated effector memory CD45RA+ cells. Germline CDR1 reads MGHRA; CDR2 reads YSYEKL. V was trimmed by 1 base and J by 9 bases, leaving 13 bases between them. The CDR3 runs to 14 residues. Generated by immunoSEQ multiplex PCR, the TCRdb table keeps only in-frame clones and is missing some. The sample has some 2,100,000 clones; 90% to 95% are singletons. This sequence originates from a man aged 18 to 30 in good health. Some clones in this sample may be carry-over from other donors' samples. The rearrangement links TRBV4-1 to TRBJ2-1, with D hard to call. Sample: naive CD8+ T cells from PBMCs. The CDR3 protein is CASSQVGSVGEQFF. The DNA for the CDR3 is TGCGCCAGCAGCCAAGTTGGTAGTGTGGGTGAGCAGTTCTTC.